This is a list of T cell receptor beta chains from one sample in a study of blood T cell repertoires in COVID-19. Measured with immunoSEQ multiplex PCR; TCRdb has only the in-frame clones, and not every one. This repertoire shows over 200,000 clones, around four fifths found once; its top ten account for 15% to 20%. Sequencing was done on a sample of peripheral blood. These TCRs come from a woman of 80 years or more with active or convalescent COVID-19. Each CDR3 is given with its conserved first and last residue. A D gene is named only where the DNA matches it firmly. The size field is filled for only some rows; it gives once, few, many or a size class.

CDR3 protein | CDR3 DNA | J gene | V gene | D gene | clone size
CASSYSAAELDTDTQYF | TGTGCCAGCAGTTACTCGGCGGCGGAGCTTGACACAGATACGCAGTATTTT | TRBJ2-3 | TRBV6-2/TRBV6-3 | . | .
CASGTENTEAFF | TGTGCCAGTGGGACAGAGAACACTGAAGCTTTCTTT | TRBJ1-1 | TRBV6-5 | TRBD1 | .
CASSVGTSADTQYF | TGTGCCAGTAGTGTCGGGACTAGCGCAGATACGCAGTATTTT | TRBJ2-3 | TRBV19 | TRBD2 | .
CASSPPGTGGESEQYF | TGTGCCAGCAGTCCCCCCGGGACAGGGGGAGAGAGCGAGCAGTACTTC | TRBJ2-7 | TRBV6-6 | TRBD1 | once
CASSALLADYEQYF | TGCGCCAGCAGCGCCCTCTTGGCAGACTACGAGCAGTACTTC | TRBJ2-7 | TRBV5-1 | . | .
CASSMTAGVGETQYF | TGCGCCAGCAGCATGACAGCGGGAGTCGGGGAGACCCAGTACTTC | TRBJ2-5 | TRBV4-3 | TRBD2 | .
CASSFGPINTEAFF | TGTGCCAGCAGCTTTGGCCCCATTAACACTGAAGCTTTCTTT | TRBJ1-1 | TRBV5-5 | . | .
CASSWDRDGYTF | TGCGCCAGCAGCTGGGACAGGGACGGCTACACCTTC | TRBJ1-2 | TRBV5-1 | TRBD1 | once
CASSIMSTGELFF | TGTGCCAGTAGTATAATGAGCACCGGGGAGCTGTTTTTT | TRBJ2-2 | TRBV19 | . | .
CASSESRLGYTF | TGTGCCAGCAGTGAATCGCGGCTCGGCTACACCTTC | TRBJ1-2 | TRBV25-1 | . | .
CASSLRGQGNTGELFF | TGTGCCAGCAGCCTACGGGGACAGGGAAACACCGGGGAGCTGTTTTTT | TRBJ2-2 | TRBV13 | TRBD1 | .
CASSLSRRGDNEQFF | TGTGCCAGCAGCCTAAGTAGGAGGGGAGACAATGAGCAGTTCTTC | TRBJ2-1 | TRBV3-1/TRBV3-2 | . | .
CASSITVNTEAFF | TGTGCCAGCAGCATAACAGTGAACACTGAAGCTTTCTTT | TRBJ1-1 | TRBV5-5 | . | .
CASSYLRKTDTQYF | TGTGCCAGCAGTTACTTGAGAAAGACAGATACGCAGTATTTT | TRBJ2-3 | TRBV6-5 | . | once
CASSLIAGVYEQYF | TGTGCCAGCAGTTTAATTGCGGGAGTCTACGAGCAGTACTTC | TRBJ2-7 | TRBV27 | TRBD2 | .
CASSLVTGANVLTF | TGTGCCAGCAGCTTAGTCACTGGGGCCAACGTCCTGACTTTC | TRBJ2-6 | TRBV7-9 | . | .
CASSLARTQDTEAFF | TGCGCCAGCAGCTTGGCTCGGACACAGGACACTGAAGCTTTCTTT | TRBJ1-1 | TRBV5-1 | . | .
CASSFRLAGEPHDEQFF | TGTGCCAGCAGCTTTCGACTAGCGGGAGAACCCCACGATGAGCAGTTCTTC | TRBJ2-1 | TRBV13 | TRBD2 | .
CASTGGLAYEQYF | TGTGCCAGCACCGGGGGATTGGCCTACGAGCAGTACTTC | TRBJ2-7 | TRBV2 | . | many
CAWRREPSGFPYEQYF | TGTGCCTGGAGGAGGGAGCCTTCAGGTTTCCCCTACGAGCAGTACTTC | TRBJ2-7 | TRBV30 | . | .
CASSDPGRQGHGYTF | TGTGCCAGTAGTGATCCCGGGAGGCAGGGTCATGGCTACACCTTC | TRBJ1-2 | TRBV19 | . | .
CSATTGQGNVGYTF | TGCAGCGCCACCACAGGACAGGGGAATGTTGGCTACACCTTC | TRBJ1-2 | TRBV29-1 | TRBD1 | .
CASSQHTLSSGIVYEQYF | TGCGCCAGCAGCCAACATACACTCTCCAGCGGGATTGTCTACGAGCAGTACTTC | TRBJ2-7 | TRBV4-1 | TRBD2 | .
CASPSPRQLTRYEQYF | TGTGCCAGCCCCTCACCACGGCAATTGACTCGCTACGAGCAGTACTTC | TRBJ2-7 | TRBV25-1 | . | .
CASSFSGGPYNEQFF | TGTGCCAGCAGCTTTAGCGGGGGGCCCTACAATGAGCAGTTCTTC | TRBJ2-1 | TRBV11-3 | TRBD2 | .
CASSLQGGSYEQYF | TGTGCCAGCAGCTTACAGGGGGGATCCTACGAGCAGTACTTC | TRBJ2-7 | TRBV11-3 | . | .
CASSVRQGSSGANVLTF | TGTGCCAGCAGCGTCCGCCAGGGTAGCTCTGGGGCCAACGTCCTGACTTTC | TRBJ2-6 | TRBV9 | . | .
CASSLGRDWGEQYF | TGTGCCAGCAGCTTAGGGCGGGATTGGGGCGAGCAGTACTTC | TRBJ2-7 | TRBV7-3 | . | .
CASSETGYSTDTQYF | TGTGCCAGCAGCGAGACAGGCTATAGCACAGATACGCAGTATTTT | TRBJ2-3 | TRBV9 | . | .
CASSQPGHSSGNTIYF | TGCGCCAGCAGCCAACCGGGACATAGCTCTGGAAACACCATATATTTT | TRBJ1-3 | TRBV4-1 | . | .
CASSQGGQGNQPQHF | TGTGCCAGCAGCCAAGGGGGACAGGGGAATCAGCCCCAGCATTTT | TRBJ1-5 | TRBV2 | TRBD1 | .
CASRTRETQYF | TGTGCCAGCAGAACTAGGGAGACCCAGTACTTC | TRBJ2-5 | TRBV6-5 | . | .
CASSRQRTGGNGYTF | TGCGCCAGCAGCCGCCAACGGACAGGGGGGAATGGCTACACCTTC | TRBJ1-2 | TRBV4-3 | TRBD1 | .
CASSVRDREWNGYTF | TGTGCCAGCAGCGTCCGGGACAGGGAGTGGAATGGCTACACCTTC | TRBJ1-2 | TRBV5-4 | TRBD1 | few
CASSPPLFAGSYNSPLHF | TGTGCCAGCAGCCCCCCTCTGTTTGCGGGCTCCTATAATTCACCCCTCCACTTT | TRBJ1-6 | TRBV7-9 | . | once
CASSSPGSNGYTF | TGTGCCAGCAGTTCTCCGGGAAGTAATGGCTACACCTTC | TRBJ1-2 | TRBV12-3/TRBV12-4 | . | few
CASSFCGGGGPYNEQFF | TGTGCCAGCAGCTTTTGCGGCGGGGGAGGACCCTACAATGAGCAGTTCTTC | TRBJ2-1 | TRBV12-1 | . | .
CASSLGGVGLAVPRRKYF | TGTGCCAGCAGCTTAGGTGGGGTGGGACTAGCGGTCCCTCGTAGAAAGTACTTC | TRBJ2-7 | TRBV11-2 | TRBD2 | .
CASSATGNEQYF | TGTGCCAGCAGTGCAACAGGGAACGAGCAGTACTTC | TRBJ2-7 | TRBV25-1 | . | .
CASSLVRTSGGSLNEQFF | TGTGCCAGCAGCTTAGTGCGGACTAGCGGGGGCTCACTCAATGAGCAGTTCTTC | TRBJ2-1 | TRBV11-3 | TRBD2 | .
CASSKPTERDEQYF | TGTGCCAGCAGTAAACCGACGGAGAGGGACGAGCAGTACTTC | TRBJ2-7 | TRBV27 | . | .